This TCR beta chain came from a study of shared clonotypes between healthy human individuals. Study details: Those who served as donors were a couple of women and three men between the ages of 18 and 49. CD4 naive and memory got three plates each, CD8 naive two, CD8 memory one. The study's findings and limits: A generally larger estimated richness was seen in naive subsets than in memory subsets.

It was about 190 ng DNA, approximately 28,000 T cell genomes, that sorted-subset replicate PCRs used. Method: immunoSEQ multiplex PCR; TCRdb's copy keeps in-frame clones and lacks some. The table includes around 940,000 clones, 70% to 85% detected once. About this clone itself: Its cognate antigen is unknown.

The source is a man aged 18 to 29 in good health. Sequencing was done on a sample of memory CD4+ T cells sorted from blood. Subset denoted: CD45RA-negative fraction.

As DNA, the CDR3 is TGTGCCAGCAGACCCGGGACAGGGGGGGGTGGCTACACCTTC. Amino acid sequence: CASRPGTGGGGYTF. The rearrangement links TRBV7-2 to TRBJ1-2; 11 bases are shared with TRBD1. V shed 6 bases, J shed 7 bases, and the junction held 7 bases outside the gene matches. The CDR3 spans 14 residues. CDR1 and CDR2 (germline): SGHTA, FQGNSA. Together with reference TRBV7-2 and TRBJ1-2, the CDR3 gives the full variable domain: GAGVSQSPSNKVTEKGKDVELRCDPISGHTALYWYRQSLGQGLEFLIYFQGNSAPDKSGLPSDRFSAERTGGSVSTLTIQRTQQEDSAVYLCASRPGTGGGGYTFGSGTRLTVV.